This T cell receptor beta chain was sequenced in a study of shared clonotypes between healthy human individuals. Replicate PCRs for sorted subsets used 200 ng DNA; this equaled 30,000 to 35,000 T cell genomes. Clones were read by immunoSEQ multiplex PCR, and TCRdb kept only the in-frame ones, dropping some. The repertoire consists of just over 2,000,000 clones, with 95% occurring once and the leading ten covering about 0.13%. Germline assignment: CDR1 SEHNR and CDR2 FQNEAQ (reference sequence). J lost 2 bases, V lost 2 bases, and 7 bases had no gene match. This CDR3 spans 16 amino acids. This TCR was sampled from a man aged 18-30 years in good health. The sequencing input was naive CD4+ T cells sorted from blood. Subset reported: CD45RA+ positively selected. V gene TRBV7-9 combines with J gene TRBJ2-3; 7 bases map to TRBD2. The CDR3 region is CASSLWASGHTDTQYF. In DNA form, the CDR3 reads TGTGCCAGCAGCTTATGGGCTAGCGGACACACAGATACGCAGTATTTT.